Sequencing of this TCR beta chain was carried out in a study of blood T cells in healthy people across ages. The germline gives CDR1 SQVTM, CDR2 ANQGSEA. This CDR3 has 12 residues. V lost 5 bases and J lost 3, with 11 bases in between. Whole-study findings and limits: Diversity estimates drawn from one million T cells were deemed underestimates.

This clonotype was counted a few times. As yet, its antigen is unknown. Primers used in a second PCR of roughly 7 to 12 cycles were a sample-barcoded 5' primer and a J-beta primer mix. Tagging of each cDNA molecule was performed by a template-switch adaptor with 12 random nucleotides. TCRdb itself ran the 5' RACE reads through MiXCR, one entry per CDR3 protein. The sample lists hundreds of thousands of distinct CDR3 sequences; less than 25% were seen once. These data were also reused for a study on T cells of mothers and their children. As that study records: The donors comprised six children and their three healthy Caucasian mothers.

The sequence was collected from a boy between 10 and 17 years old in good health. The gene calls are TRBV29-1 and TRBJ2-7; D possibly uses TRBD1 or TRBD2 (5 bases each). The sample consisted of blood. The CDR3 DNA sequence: TGCAGCGTTACCGGGACGGACTACGAGCAGTACTTC. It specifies CSVTGTDYEQYF.